These T cell receptor beta chains were read from a single sample in a study of cytomegalovirus exposure and HLA in healthy donors. Generated by immunoSEQ multiplex PCR, the TCRdb table keeps only in-frame clones and is missing some. In the table there are 30,000 to 40,000 clones, roughly 44% of which are singletons. Sequencing used PBMCs. Receptors originate from a woman in her fifties or sixties in good health and CMV-seronegative. Both conserved end residues are part of each CDR3. The order of the fields is clone size, V gene, CDR3 length, D gene, J gene, CDR3 protein, CDR3 DNA. A D gene is named only where the DNA matches it firmly. Size is stated for part of the rows, as once, few or many counts, or as a class when the clone is expanded.

.	TRBV11-2	15	.	TRBJ2-7	CASSSSGTMAYEQYF	TGTGCCAGCAGCTCTTCCGGGACAATGGCCTACGAGCAGTACTTC
.	TRBV30	14	.	TRBJ1-5	CAWRASPSNQPQHF	TGTGCCTGGAGGGCCAGTCCGAGCAATCAGCCCCAGCATTTT
.	TRBV6-5	16	TRBD1	TRBJ1-2	CASSYSSGQGGHGYTF	TGTGCCAGCAGTTACTCGTCCGGACAGGGAGGACATGGCTACACCTTC
.	TRBV6-1	13	TRBD1	TRBJ2-7	CAIRDSPADEQYF	TGTGCCATCCGGGACAGCCCAGCCGACGAGCAGTACTTC
.	TRBV14	16	TRBD1	TRBJ2-7	CASSQDGQGATYEQYF	TGTGCCAGCAGCCAAGATGGGCAGGGGGCGACCTACGAGCAGTACTTC
.	TRBV11-2	16	.	TRBJ2-3	CASSLDRASGTDTQYF	TGTGCCAGCAGCTTAGATCGGGCTAGCGGCACAGATACGCAGTATTTT
.	TRBV27	13	TRBD1	TRBJ1-5	CASRDRDGQLQHF	TGTGCCAGCAGGGACAGGGATGGACAGCTCCAGCATTTT
few	TRBV11-2	16	TRBD2	TRBJ2-2	CASSLGRLAGTGELFF	TGTGCCAGCAGCTTAGGGAGACTAGCGGGTACCGGGGAGCTGTTTTTT
.	TRBV6-1	14	.	TRBJ2-7	CASSEEKPAYEQYF	TGTGCCAGCAGTGAAGAGAAGCCGGCCTACGAGCAGTACTTC
.	TRBV29-1	11	.	TRBJ1-2	CSLERGYGYTF	TGCAGCTTAGAGCGGGGGTATGGCTACACCTTC
.	TRBV29-1	12	.	TRBJ2-1	CSVEIRVSEQFF	TGCAGCGTTGAGATCAGGGTGAGTGAGCAGTTCTTC
once	TRBV9	16	TRBD1	TRBJ2-2	CASSVGDSQNTGELFF	TGTGCCAGCAGCGTAGGGGACAGCCAGAACACCGGGGAGCTGTTTTTT
few	TRBV2	14	TRBD1	TRBJ2-2	CASRWDRGIGELFF	TGTGCCAGCAGGTGGGACAGGGGAATCGGGGAGCTGTTTTTT
.	TRBV2	14	TRBD1	TRBJ1-2	CASSGTGANYGYTF	TGTGCCAGCAGTGGGACAGGAGCTAACTATGGCTACACCTTC
.	TRBV4-2	15	TRBD2	TRBJ2-7	CASSQGGSGNYEQYF	TGTGCCAGCAGCCAAGGGGGTAGCGGGAACTACGAGCAGTACTTC
.	TRBV14	14	.	TRBJ2-3	CASSQAGKFDTQYF	TGTGCCAGCAGCCAAGCCGGGAAGTTCGATACGCAGTATTTT
.	TRBV11-2	16	TRBD1	TRBJ2-7	CASSLRFTGTGREQYF	TGTGCCAGCAGCTTACGTTTCACCGGGACAGGGAGGGAGCAGTACTTC
.	TRBV7-8	14	.	TRBJ2-3	CASIPPGGSDTQYF	TGTGCCAGCATCCCTCCGGGGGGCTCAGATACGCAGTATTTT
.	TRBV7-6	17	.	TRBJ2-3	CASSLLGGQTSTDTQYF	TGTGCCAGCAGCTTACTTGGAGGACAGACTAGCACAGATACGCAGTATTTT
.	TRBV2	14	.	TRBJ2-5	CASRGFGQQETQYF	TGTGCCAGCAGAGGATTTGGACAGCAAGAGACCCAGTACTTC
.	TRBV19	15	.	TRBJ2-6	CASSKDTSGANVLTF	TGTGCCAGTAGTAAGGACACCTCTGGGGCCAACGTCCTGACTTTC
.	TRBV7-9	14	TRBD2	TRBJ2-3	CASSLQAGEDTQYF	TGTGCCAGCAGCTTACAAGCGGGAGAGGATACGCAGTATTTT
few	TRBV7-9	16	.	TRBJ1-2	CASSRDLRVGIYGYTF	TGTGCCAGCAGCCGTGACCTCAGGGTAGGGATCTATGGCTACACCTTC
few	TRBV7-8	16	TRBD1	TRBJ2-2	CASSLLRGRNTGELFF	TGTGCCAGCAGCTTATTAAGGGGGCGAAACACCGGGGAGCTGTTTTTT
few	TRBV5-1	14	TRBD1	TRBJ1-1	CASNGGGANTEAFF	TGCGCCAGCAATGGAGGGGGCGCGAACACTGAAGCTTTCTTT
few	TRBV7-9	13	.	TRBJ1-5	CASTLGGEQPQHF	TGTGCCAGCACCCTGGGGGGGGAACAGCCCCAGCATTTT
few	TRBV30	14	.	TRBJ2-5	CAWSVGLAFETQYF	TGTGCCTGGAGTGTGGGTCTAGCGTTTGAGACCCAGTACTTC
.	TRBV6-1	15	.	TRBJ2-2	CASSEGLAWAGELFF	TGTGCCAGCAGTGAAGGGCTAGCGTGGGCCGGGGAGCTATTTTTT
few	TRBV27	16	.	TRBJ2-5	CASSFYSWTVSETQYF	TGTGCCAGCAGTTTCTACTCATGGACAGTCTCCGAGACCCAGTACTTC
.	TRBV30	12	TRBD2	TRBJ2-3	CAWTREGDTQYF	TGTGCCTGGACCCGGGAGGGGGATACGCAGTATTTT
.	TRBV9	15	.	TRBJ2-5	CASSVRTQGGETQYF	TGTGCCAGCAGCGTCCGGACTCAGGGGGGAGAGACCCAGTACTTC
.	TRBV2	16	.	TRBJ1-6	CASRDGGQFYNSPLHF	TGTGCCAGCAGGGACGGCGGACAGTTCTATAATTCACCCCTCCACTTT
few	TRBV7-9	16	TRBD2	TRBJ2-7	CASSRDASGEYYEQYF	TGTGCCAGCAGCCGTGATGCTAGCGGAGAATACTACGAGCAGTACTTC
.	TRBV30	12	TRBD2	TRBJ2-3	CAWGTSLDTQYF	TGTGCCTGGGGGACTAGCTTAGATACGCAGTATTTT
.	TRBV7-2	16	.	TRBJ1-3	CASSFAGGGSGNTIYF	TGTGCCAGCAGCTTCGCCGGGGGGGGCTCTGGAAACACCATATATTTT
few	TRBV15	16	.	TRBJ2-1	CATSRYRDWYYNEQFF	TGTGCCACCAGCAGGTACCGGGACTGGTACTACAATGAGCAGTTCTTC
.	TRBV19	14	.	TRBJ1-4	CASSPDFGGGKLFF	TGTGCCAGTAGTCCGGATTTTGGAGGCGGAAAACTGTTTTTT
.	TRBV7-2	13	TRBD1	TRBJ2-5	CASSQTGTGTQYF	TGTGCCAGCAGCCAGACCGGGACAGGGACCCAGTACTTC
few	TRBV18	13	.	TRBJ2-7	CASSPRQGDEQYF	TGTGCCAGCTCACCAAGGCAGGGCGACGAGCAGTACTTC
.	TRBV27	13	.	TRBJ2-7	CASRRDSSYEQYF	TGTGCCAGCAGGCGGGACAGTTCCTACGAGCAGTACTTC
few	TRBV7-2	13	TRBD1	TRBJ1-5	CASSLKGARAQHF	TGTGCCAGCAGCTTAAAGGGGGCGAGGGCCCAGCATTTT
.	TRBV9	19	.	TRBJ1-4	CASSVAAGRLSLGNEKLFF	TGTGCCAGCAGCGTAGCGGCGGGCAGATTGTCCTTGGGTAATGAAAAACTGTTTTTT
few	TRBV28	12	.	TRBJ1-2	CASSWTQLGYTF	TGTGCCAGCAGTTGGACTCAGCTTGGCTACACCTTC
.	TRBV5-1	13	.	TRBJ2-4	CASSPLGGHIQYF	TGCGCCAGCAGCCCCTTGGGGGGGCACATTCAGTACTTC
few	TRBV11-2	16	TRBD2	TRBJ2-3	CASSLDAGGLADTQYF	TGTGCCAGCAGCTTAGATGCGGGGGGGTTGGCAGATACGCAGTATTTT
few	TRBV14	17	.	TRBJ2-2	CASSPRLTSLNTGELFF	TGTGCCAGCAGCCCTCGTCTTACTTCCCTTAACACCGGGGAGCTGTTTTTT
.	TRBV5-1	15	.	TRBJ1-5	CASSLEGGSNQPQHF	TGCGCCAGCAGCTTGGAGGGGGGGAGCAATCAGCCCCAGCATTTT
.	TRBV9	16	.	TRBJ2-1	CASSVAELASQGEQFF	TGTGCCAGCAGCGTAGCCGAACTAGCTTCCCAAGGTGAGCAGTTCTTC
.	TRBV28	14	.	TRBJ1-5	CASSLGRGNQPQHF	TGTGCCAGCAGTTTAGGACGGGGGAATCAGCCCCAGCATTTT
once	TRBV18	15	.	TRBJ1-6	CASSPRQAANSPLHF	TGTGCCAGCTCACCTAGACAGGCGGCGAATTCACCCCTCCACTTT
.	TRBV5-5	13	.	TRBJ2-5	CASSLIPLETQYF	TGTGCCAGCAGCTTGATCCCCCTGGAGACCCAGTACTTC
.	TRBV28	14	TRBD1	TRBJ2-2	CASSRQGAAGELFF	TGTGCCAGCAGTAGACAGGGGGCGGCCGGGGAGCTGTTTTTT